This T cell receptor (beta chain) emerged from a study of T-cell memory formation after mild COVID-19. About the research overall: The TCR clusters were mostly specific to one donor.

cDNA libraries for TCR alpha and TCR beta, carrying sample barcodes and UMIs, came from 5'RACE with constant-segment primers. TCRdb fed the 5' RACE reads into MiXCR, producing one record per CDR3 protein. The sample shows some 300,000 distinct CDR3 sequences, 20% to 25% of them seen only once. CDR3 length equals 17 residues. Trimming removed 3 bases from V and 7 bases from J; junction bases left unmatched: 10. CDR1 is PRHDT and CDR2 is FYEKMQ in the germline V gene (reference sequence). Concerning this clonotype itself: Its antigen is currently unknown.

Overall study results and limits: The appearance of some responding clones in pre-infection memory suggested that cross-reactive memory joined.

The clonotype comes from a man between 18 and 29 years old who had mild COVID-19 (a few samples of this study predate the infection). Cell type and time point are not known. The sample consisted of PBMCs or a T cell subset sorted from them (not recorded which). V gene TRBV13 combines with J gene TRBJ2-1, with 12 bases aligning to TRBD2. CDR3 protein: CASSLELAGGLSNEQFF. The CDR3 nucleotides are TGTGCCAGCAGCTTGGAACTAGCGGGGGGACTTTCAAATGAGCAGTTCTTC.